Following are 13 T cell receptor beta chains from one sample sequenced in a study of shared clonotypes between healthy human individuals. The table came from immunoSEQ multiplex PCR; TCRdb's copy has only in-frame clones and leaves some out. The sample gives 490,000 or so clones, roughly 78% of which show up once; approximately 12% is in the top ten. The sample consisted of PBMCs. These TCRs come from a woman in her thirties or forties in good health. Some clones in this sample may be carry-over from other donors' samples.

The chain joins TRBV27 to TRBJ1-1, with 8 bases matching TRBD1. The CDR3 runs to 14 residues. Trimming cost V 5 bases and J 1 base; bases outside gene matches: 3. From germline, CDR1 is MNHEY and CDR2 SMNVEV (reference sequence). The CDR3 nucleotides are TGTGCCAGCAGTCGACAGGGGACGAACACTGAAGCTTTCTTT. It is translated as CASSRQGTNTEAFF.

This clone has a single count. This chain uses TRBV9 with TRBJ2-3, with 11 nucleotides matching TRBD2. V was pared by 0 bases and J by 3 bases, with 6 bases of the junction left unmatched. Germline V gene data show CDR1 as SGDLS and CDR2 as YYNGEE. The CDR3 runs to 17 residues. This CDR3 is CASSVGGSGGGTDTQYF. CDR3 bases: TGTGCCAGCAGCGTAGGCGGTAGCGGGGGGGGAACAGATACGCAGTATTTT.

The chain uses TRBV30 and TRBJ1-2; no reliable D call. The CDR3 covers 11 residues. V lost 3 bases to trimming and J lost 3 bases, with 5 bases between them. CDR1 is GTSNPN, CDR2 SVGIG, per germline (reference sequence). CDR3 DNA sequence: TGTGCCTGGAGCGTTGACTATGGCTACACCTTC. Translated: CAWSVDYGYTF.

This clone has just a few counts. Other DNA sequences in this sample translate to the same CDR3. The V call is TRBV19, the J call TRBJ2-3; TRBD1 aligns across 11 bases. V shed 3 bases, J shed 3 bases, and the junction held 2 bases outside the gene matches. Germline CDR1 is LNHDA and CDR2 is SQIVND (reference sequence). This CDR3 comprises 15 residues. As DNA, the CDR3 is TGTGCCAGTAGTATCGGGACAGGGGGAACAGATACGCAGTATTTT. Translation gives CASSIGTGGTDTQYF.

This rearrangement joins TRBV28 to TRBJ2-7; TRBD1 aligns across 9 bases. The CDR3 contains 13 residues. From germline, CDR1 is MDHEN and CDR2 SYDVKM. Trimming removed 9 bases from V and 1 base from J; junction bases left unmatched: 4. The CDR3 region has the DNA TGTGCCAGTTGGGACAGGGCTTCCTACGAGCAGTACTTC. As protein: CASWDRASYEQYF.

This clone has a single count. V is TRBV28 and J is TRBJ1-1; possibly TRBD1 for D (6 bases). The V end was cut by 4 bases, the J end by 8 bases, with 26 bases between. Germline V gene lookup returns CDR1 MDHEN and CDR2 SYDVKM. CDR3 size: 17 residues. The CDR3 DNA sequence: TGTGCCAGCAGTTCAACTCCCACGGACAGTTGGAACTGGGAAGCTTTCTTT. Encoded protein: CASSSTPTDSWNWEAFF.

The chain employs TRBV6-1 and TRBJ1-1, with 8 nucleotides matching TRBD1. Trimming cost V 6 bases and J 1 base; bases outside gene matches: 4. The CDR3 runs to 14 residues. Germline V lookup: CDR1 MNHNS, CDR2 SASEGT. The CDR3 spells CASRDRAGNTEAFF. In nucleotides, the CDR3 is TGTGCCAGCAGGGACAGGGCTGGGAACACTGAAGCTTTCTTT.

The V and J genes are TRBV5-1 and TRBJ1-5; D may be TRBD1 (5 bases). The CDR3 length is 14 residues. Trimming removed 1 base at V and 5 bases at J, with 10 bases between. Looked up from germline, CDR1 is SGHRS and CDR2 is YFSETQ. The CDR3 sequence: CASSLWGADQPQHF. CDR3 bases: TGCGCCAGCAGCTTGTGGGGCGCTGATCAGCCCCAGCATTTT.

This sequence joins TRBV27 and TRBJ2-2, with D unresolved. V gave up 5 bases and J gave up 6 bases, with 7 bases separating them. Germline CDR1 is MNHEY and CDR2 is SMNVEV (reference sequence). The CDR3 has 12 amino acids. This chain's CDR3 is CASSSVAGELFF. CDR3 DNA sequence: TGTGCCAGCAGTAGTGTGGCCGGGGAGCTGTTTTTT.

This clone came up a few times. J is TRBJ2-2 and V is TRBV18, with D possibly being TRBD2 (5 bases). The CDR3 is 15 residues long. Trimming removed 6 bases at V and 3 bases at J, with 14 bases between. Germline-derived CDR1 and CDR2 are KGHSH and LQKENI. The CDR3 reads CASSPVGEYTGELFF. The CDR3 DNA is TGTGCCAGCTCCCCGGTCGGGGAGTACACCGGGGAGCTGTTTTTT.

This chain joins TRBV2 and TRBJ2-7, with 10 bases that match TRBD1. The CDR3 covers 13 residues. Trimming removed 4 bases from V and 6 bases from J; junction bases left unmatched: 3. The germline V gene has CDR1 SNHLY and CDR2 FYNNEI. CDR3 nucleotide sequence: TGTGCCAGCAGTGGGACAGGGGGTATCGAGCAGTACTTC. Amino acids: CASSGTGGIEQYF.

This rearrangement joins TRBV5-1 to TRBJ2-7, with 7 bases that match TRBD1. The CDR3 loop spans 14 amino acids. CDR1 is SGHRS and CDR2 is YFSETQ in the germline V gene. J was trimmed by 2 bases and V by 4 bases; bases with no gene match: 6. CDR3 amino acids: CASSLGTAAYEQYF. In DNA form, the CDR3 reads TGCGCCAGCAGCCTGGGGACAGCCGCCTACGAGCAGTACTTC.

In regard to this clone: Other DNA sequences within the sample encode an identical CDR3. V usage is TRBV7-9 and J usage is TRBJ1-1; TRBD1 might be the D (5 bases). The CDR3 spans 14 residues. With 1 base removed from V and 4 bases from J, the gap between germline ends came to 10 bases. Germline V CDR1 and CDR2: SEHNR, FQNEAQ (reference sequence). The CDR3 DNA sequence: TGTGCCAGCAGCTTAGTGCAGGGTGCCACTGAAGCTTTCTTT. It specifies CASSLVQGATEAFF. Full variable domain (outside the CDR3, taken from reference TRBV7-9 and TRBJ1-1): DTGVSQNPRHKITKRGQNVTFRCDPISEHNRLYWYRQTLGQGPEFLTYFQNEAQLEKSRLLSDRFSAERPKGSFSTLEIQRTEQGDSAMYLCASSLVQGATEAFFGQGTRLTVV.